This paragraph reports one T cell receptor (beta chain). V lost 5 bases, J lost 7 bases, and 6 bases lay in between. The CDR3 has 12 amino acids. CDR1 and CDR2 (germline): SEHNR, FQNEAQ (reference sequence). TCR beta sequencing was performed on blood CD8+ and CD4+ T cells. Control patients had untreated stable or active relapsing-remitting multiple sclerosis by revised McDonald criteria. FACS enriched CD8+ TEMRA cells, while bulk CD8+ and CD4+ were negatively isolated. These data originate in a study of CD8 T cells in Susac syndrome. RNA in amounts of roughly 0.5 to 1 ug was reverse transcribed with random hexamers. Multiplex PCR with immunoSEQ amplified the TCR beta CDR3 across 54 Vbeta and 13 Jbeta. One entry per CDR3 protein results from TCRdb running MiXCR on the immunoSEQ multiplex PCR reads. The sample shows roughly 120,000 distinct CDR3 sequences, about 92% of them seen only once.

The receptor's source is a human donor with multiple sclerosis. The chain recombines TRBV7-9 with TRBJ1-6, with D maybe TRBD1 (6 bases). Sequenced: CD8+ T cells from PBMCs. CDR3 amino acids: CASSQGNSPLHF. The CDR3 DNA is TGTGCCAGCAGCCAGGGGAATTCACCCCTCCACTTT.